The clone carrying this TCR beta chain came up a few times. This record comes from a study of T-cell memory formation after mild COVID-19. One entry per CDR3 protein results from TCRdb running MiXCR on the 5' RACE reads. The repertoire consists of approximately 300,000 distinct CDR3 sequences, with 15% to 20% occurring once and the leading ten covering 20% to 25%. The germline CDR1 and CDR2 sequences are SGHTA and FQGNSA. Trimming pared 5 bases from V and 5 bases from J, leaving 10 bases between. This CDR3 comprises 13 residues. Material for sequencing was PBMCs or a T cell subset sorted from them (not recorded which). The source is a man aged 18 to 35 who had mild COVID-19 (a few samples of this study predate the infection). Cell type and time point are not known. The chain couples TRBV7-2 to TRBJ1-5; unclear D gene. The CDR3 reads CASSLSRHQPQHF. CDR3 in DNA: TGTGCCAGCAGCCTAAGCCGGCATCAGCCCCAGCATTTT.